This is a list of T cell receptor beta chains from one sample in a study of cytomegalovirus exposure and HLA in healthy donors. Profiled with immunoSEQ multiplex PCR; TCRdb holds only in-frame clones, not every one. Among around 280,000 clones listed, around 90% were seen once. The sequencing sample was made of PBMCs. These receptors all come from a woman aged 18-29 years in good health and CMV-seronegative. Each CDR3 is given with its conserved first and last residue. D genes are given only for firm matches. Clone sizes are given selectively: once, few, many, or a class where the clone is expanded.

v_call	j_call	d_call	clone_size	cdr3_aa	cdr3_nt
TRBV19	TRBJ1-2	NA	NA	CASSTRQVAASGYTF	TGTGCCAGTAGTACGAGACAGGTTGCGGCTAGTGGCTACACCTTC
TRBV9	TRBJ1-2	NA	NA	CASSGQLQGTYGYTF	TGTGCCAGCAGCGGTCAACTACAGGGCACCTATGGCTACACCTTC
TRBV27	TRBJ1-2	TRBD1	NA	CASSPRDRPNYGYTF	TGTGCCAGCAGTCCCCGGGACAGGCCTAACTATGGCTACACCTTC
TRBV11-2	TRBJ1-5	TRBD1	NA	CASSPGTVYNQPQHF	TGTGCCAGCAGCCCTGGGACAGTTTACAATCAGCCCCAGCATTTT
TRBV12-5	TRBJ2-7	TRBD1	NA	CASGQGAYEQYF	TGTGCTAGTGGACAGGGGGCCTACGAGCAGTACTTC
TRBV5-1	TRBJ2-7	NA	NA	CASSLAGGGLEQYF	TGCGCCAGCAGCTTGGCGGGGGGCGGCCTCGAGCAGTACTTC
TRBV18	TRBJ1-2	NA	NA	CASSPDSANYGYTF	TGTGCCAGCTCACCTGACAGCGCTAACTATGGCTACACCTTC
TRBV5-1	TRBJ2-7	NA	NA	CASSLAGYRQYEQYF	TGCGCCAGCAGCTTGGCCGGATATAGACAATACGAGCAGTACTTC
TRBV9	TRBJ1-1	TRBD1	NA	CASSEGTGGTTEAFF	TGTGCCAGCAGCGAGGGGACAGGGGGCACCACTGAAGCTTTCTTT
TRBV27	TRBJ1-1	NA	NA	CASWDILNTEAFF	TGTGCCAGCTGGGACATACTGAACACTGAAGCTTTCTTT
TRBV28	TRBJ1-4	NA	NA	CASSSPREKLFF	TGTGCCAGCAGCTCGCCGAGGGAAAAACTGTTTTTT
TRBV2	TRBJ2-7	TRBD1	NA	CASSEERDSEQYF	TGTGCCAGCAGTGAAGAAAGGGACAGCGAGCAGTACTTC
TRBV5-1	TRBJ2-1	TRBD2	once	CASREGLAGNEQFF	TGCGCCAGCAGAGAGGGACTAGCGGGCAATGAGCAGTTCTTC
TRBV6-1	TRBJ2-3	NA	NA	CASSGQGLGGYTQYF	TGTGCCAGCAGTGGACAGGGACTAGGAGGCTATACGCAGTATTTT
TRBV18	TRBJ1-2	TRBD1	once	CASSPQQGVDGYTF	TGTGCCAGCTCACCCCAACAGGGGGTAGATGGCTACACCTTC
TRBV6-5	TRBJ1-6	NA	NA	CASNPPGENSPLHF	TGTGCCAGCAACCCCCCAGGGGAGAATTCACCCCTCCACTTT
TRBV4-1	TRBJ1-2	TRBD1	NA	CASSQQDREKDGYTF	TGCGCCAGCAGCCAACAAGACAGGGAAAAGGATGGCTACACCTTC
TRBV9	TRBJ2-3	TRBD2	once	CASTPGLAGPTDTQYF	TGTGCCAGCACCCCCGGACTAGCGGGTCCCACAGATACGCAGTATTTT
TRBV11-2	TRBJ1-3	NA	once	CASSLTGRLGNTIYF	TGTGCCAGCAGCTTAACAGGGCGGCTCGGAAACACCATATATTTT
TRBV9	TRBJ1-6	NA	NA	CASSSRDSKGALHF	TGTGCCAGCAGCTCTCGGGACTCGAAAGGAGCCCTCCACTTT
TRBV11-2	TRBJ1-2	NA	once	CASSPDTRWDGYTF	TGTGCCAGCAGCCCAGACACAAGGTGGGATGGCTACACCTTC
TRBV7-8	TRBJ1-1	NA	few	CASSLGAKAFF	TGTGCCAGCAGCTTAGGGGCGAAAGCTTTCTTT
TRBV14	TRBJ2-7	NA	NA	CASSPESSPHYEQYF	TGTGCCAGCAGCCCGGAGTCCTCCCCCCACTACGAGCAGTACTTC
TRBV18	TRBJ1-3	NA	NA	CASSNRQDSGNTIYF	TGTGCCAGCTCAAACCGACAGGACTCTGGAAACACCATATATTTT
TRBV30	TRBJ1-1	TRBD1	NA	CASHRGLNTEAFF	TGTGCCTCACACAGGGGTCTGAACACTGAAGCTTTCTTT
TRBV30	TRBJ1-5	NA	NA	CAWSDGVRDNQPQHF	TGTGCCTGGAGTGATGGCGTCAGGGACAATCAGCCCCAGCATTTT
TRBV13	TRBJ1-1	TRBD1	NA	CASSLGTGYGNTEAFF	TGTGCCAGCAGCTTAGGGACAGGGTATGGGAACACTGAAGCTTTCTTT
TRBV5-1	TRBJ2-3	TRBD2	NA	CASSFIAGADTDTQYF	TGCGCCAGCAGCTTTATAGCGGGGGCCGACACAGATACGCAGTATTTT
TRBV19	TRBJ2-5	TRBD1	NA	CASSTYRGRSFSGETQYF	TGTGCCAGTAGTACCTACAGGGGACGAAGTTTTTCGGGGGAGACCCAGTACTTC
TRBV30	TRBJ1-2	NA	NA	CAKRETMEGYTF	TGTGCCAAGAGGGAAACCATGGAAGGCTACACCTTC
TRBV6-1	TRBJ1-2	NA	NA	CASSGTKNYGYTF	TGTGCCAGCAGCGGGACAAAAAACTATGGCTACACCTTC
TRBV13	TRBJ1-2	NA	NA	CASSEQYYGYTF	TGTGCCAGCAGCGAACAGTACTATGGCTACACCTTC
TRBV5-3	TRBJ1-5	TRBD1	NA	CARSYPRDRSNQPQHF	TGTGCCAGAAGCTATCCCCGGGACAGAAGCAATCAGCCCCAGCATTTT
TRBV6-6	TRBJ1-2	NA	NA	CASSYGEPSVYGYTF	TGTGCCAGCAGTTACGGGGAGCCGAGCGTCTATGGCTACACCTTC
TRBV4-2	TRBJ1-1	NA	NA	CASSQDSGERAAFF	TGTGCCAGCAGCCAAGATTCAGGGGAACGGGCAGCTTTCTTT
TRBV7-9	TRBJ2-7	TRBD2	NA	CASSSRAGAYEQYF	TGTGCCAGCAGCTCCCGAGCGGGAGCCTACGAGCAGTACTTC
TRBV7-2	TRBJ1-3	NA	NA	CTSSFGGGSGNTIYF	TGTACCAGCAGCTTCGGGGGAGGCTCTGGAAACACCATATATTTT
TRBV6-1	TRBJ2-1	TRBD2	NA	CASSLWGGLKNEQFF	TGTGCCAGCAGTTTGTGGGGGGGATTAAAAAATGAGCAGTTCTTC
TRBV19	TRBJ2-6	NA	NA	CASSFGVTSGANVLTF	TGTGCCAGTAGTTTCGGAGTTACCTCTGGGGCCAACGTCCTGACTTTC
TRBV18	TRBJ1-2	TRBD1	NA	CASSPQTGFDGYTF	TGTGCCAGCTCACCACAGACAGGGTTTGATGGCTACACCTTC
TRBV6-5	TRBJ1-2	TRBD1	NA	CASSQAGQVYGYTF	TGTGCCAGCAGCCAGGCGGGACAGGTCTATGGCTACACCTTC
TRBV4-1	TRBJ2-3	NA	NA	CASSQDIPPWAGPLDTQYF	TGCGCCAGCAGCCAAGACATCCCTCCCTGGGCGGGGCCCTTGGATACGCAGTATTTT
TRBV2	TRBJ2-2	NA	NA	CASSVQGSGELFF	TGTGCCAGCAGTGTACAGGGCTCCGGGGAGCTGTTTTTT
TRBV15	TRBJ2-7	TRBD2	NA	CATSRSGGPYEQYF	TGTGCCACCAGCAGAAGCGGGGGCCCATACGAGCAGTACTTC
TRBV29-1	TRBJ2-5	TRBD1	NA	CSVADKNGQGDRETQYF	TGCAGCGTTGCTGATAAAAATGGACAGGGGGATAGGGAGACCCAGTACTTC
TRBV6-5	TRBJ2-3	NA	NA	CATRRGSTDTQYF	TGTGCCACCCGAAGGGGGAGCACAGATACGCAGTATTTT
TRBV7-3	TRBJ2-2	TRBD1	NA	CASSRDRGVTGELFF	TGTGCCAGCAGCCGGGACAGGGGAGTCACCGGGGAGCTGTTTTTT
TRBV19	TRBJ2-1	NA	NA	CASSIARGAEQFF	TGTGCCAGTAGTATTGCCCGGGGGGCTGAGCAGTTCTTC
TRBV6-5	TRBJ2-7	NA	NA	CASSSLTGFAYEQYF	TGTGCCAGCAGTTCCCTTACAGGGTTCGCCTACGAGCAGTACTTC
TRBV6-5	TRBJ2-7	NA	NA	CASSSPSGRLAYEQYF	TGTGCCAGCAGTTCCCCCTCGGGGAGGTTAGCCTACGAGCAGTACTTC
TRBV2	TRBJ1-1	TRBD1	NA	CASRGQGLNTEAFF	TGTGCCAGCAGGGGACAGGGACTGAACACTGAAGCTTTCTTT
TRBV18	TRBJ2-3	NA	NA	CASSPSLISTDTQYF	TGTGCCAGCTCACCATCACTGATTTCCACAGATACGCAGTATTTT